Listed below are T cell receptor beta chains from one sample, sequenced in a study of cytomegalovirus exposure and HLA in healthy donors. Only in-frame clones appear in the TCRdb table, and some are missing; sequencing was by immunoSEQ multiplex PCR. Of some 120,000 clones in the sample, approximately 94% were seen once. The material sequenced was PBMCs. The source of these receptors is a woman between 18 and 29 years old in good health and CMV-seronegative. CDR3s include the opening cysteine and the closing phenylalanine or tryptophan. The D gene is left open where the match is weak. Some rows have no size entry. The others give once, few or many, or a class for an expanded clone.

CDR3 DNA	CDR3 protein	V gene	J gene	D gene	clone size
TGTGCCAGCAGCACCTACGAGCGGGAGGATATCTACGAGCAGTACTTC	CASSTYEREDIYEQYF	TRBV9	TRBJ2-7	TRBD2	.
TGTGCCTGGAGTCAGCCCCCAGGGCATGGCTACACCTTC	CAWSQPPGHGYTF	TRBV30	TRBJ1-2	.	.
TGTGCCTGGAGTTCGGGAGGGGCGGGGGGTAACGATGAGCAGTTCTTC	CAWSSGGAGGNDEQFF	TRBV30	TRBJ2-1	TRBD2	.
TGCGCCAGCAGCCGGGGGGGCACAGATACGCAGTATTTT	CASSRGGTDTQYF	TRBV5-1	TRBJ2-3	TRBD2	.
TGCGCCAGCAGCTTCGGGTCTAGCGGCCTCATTCCCTACGAGCAGTACTTC	CASSFGSSGLIPYEQYF	TRBV5-1	TRBJ2-7	TRBD2	.
TGCGCCAGCAGCGCGGCGGGTGGGGGAGGGTCCGGAAGGGGAGGCTACACCTTC	CASSAAGGGGSGRGGYTF	TRBV4-1	TRBJ1-2	.	.
TGTGCCTGGAATGTTGTCAGCGGGGGAGAGCAGTACTTC	CAWNVVSGGEQYF	TRBV30	TRBJ2-7	TRBD2	.
TGCGCCAGCAGCCAAGATAGGACAGGGGTCGGTGTCTATGGCTACACCTTC	CASSQDRTGVGVYGYTF	TRBV4-1	TRBJ1-2	TRBD1	.
TGTGCCAGCAGCAGACGCGGGAGGCCCTACAATGAGCAGTTCTTC	CASSRRGRPYNEQFF	TRBV21-1	TRBJ2-1	.	.
TGTGCCAGCAGAGGGCTAGCGGGTTCCCCTAACACAGATACGCAGTATTTT	CASRGLAGSPNTDTQYF	TRBV28	TRBJ2-3	TRBD2	.
TGTGCCAGCAGTGGGACAGCCTCTGGAAACACCATATATTTT	CASSGTASGNTIYF	TRBV27	TRBJ1-3	TRBD1	.
TGCGCCAGCAGCCAACGACAGGGTAGATCCAACACTGAAGCTTTCTTT	CASSQRQGRSNTEAFF	TRBV5-1	TRBJ1-1	TRBD1	few
TGTGCCAGCAGTCCCAATGGAGGCTATGGCTACACCTTC	CASSPNGGYGYTF	TRBV28	TRBJ1-2	.	.
TGCAGCGTTGGGGCAGCGGGAGGATCCTACAATGAGCAGTTCTTC	CSVGAAGGSYNEQFF	TRBV29-1	TRBJ2-1	TRBD2	.
TGTGCCAGCAGTGAAGCCTCGGGCTACGAGCAGTACTTC	CASSEASGYEQYF	TRBV6-1	TRBJ2-7	.	.
TGTGCCAGCGTGCGGTCCTACTCTGGAAACACCATATATTTT	CASVRSYSGNTIYF	TRBV28	TRBJ1-3	.	.
TGTGCCAGCAGCGACATCACAGGGGACAGCAATCAGCCCCAGCATTTT	CASSDITGDSNQPQHF	TRBV27	TRBJ1-5	TRBD1	.
TGTGCCAGCAGAGCCGATTACGGGCAGCCCCAGCATTTT	CASRADYGQPQHF	TRBV6-1	TRBJ1-5	.	few
TGCAGCGTTTCTACTGGACTAGCGGGGAGCTCCTACGAGCAGTACTTC	CSVSTGLAGSSYEQYF	TRBV29-1	TRBJ2-7	TRBD2	.
TGTGCCAGCAGCGTAGCCGCAGGGTACAATGAAAAACTGTTTTTT	CASSVAAGYNEKLFF	TRBV9	TRBJ1-4	.	.
TGTGCCAGCAGCTTAGAGGGACAGGGGGCAGAGACCCAGTACTTC	CASSLEGQGAETQYF	TRBV11-3	TRBJ2-5	TRBD1	.
TGTGCCACCCGAAGAGTTGGGCCCCCTTACAATGAGCAGTTCTTC	CATRRVGPPYNEQFF	TRBV5-4	TRBJ2-1	.	.
TGTGCCAGCAGCTTAGGGCCTGGGGCGTCTGGAAACACCATATATTTT	CASSLGPGASGNTIYF	TRBV7-6	TRBJ1-3	.	.
TGTGCCAGCAGTTTTGGTGCTAGCGGGAGTTACGAGCAGTACTTC	CASSFGASGSYEQYF	TRBV28	TRBJ2-7	TRBD2	.
TGTGCCAGTAGTATAGATCAGTTGGCACTCGGGGGGAATCAGCCCCAGCATTTT	CASSIDQLALGGNQPQHF	TRBV19	TRBJ1-5	.	.
TGTGCCAGCAAGGGGCAGCTAGGCTACACCTTC	CASKGQLGYTF	TRBV2	TRBJ1-2	.	.
TGTGCCAGCAGAGCCTCGAGGGGCTACACCTTC	CASRASRGYTF	TRBV6-1	TRBJ1-2	.	.
TGTGCCAGCAGTCCCCGGACAGTGGGGAACACTGAAGCTTTCTTT	CASSPRTVGNTEAFF	TRBV28	TRBJ1-1	.	.
TGCGCCAGCAGTGGTCTACAGGGGTTGAAGACCGGGGAGCTGTTTTTT	CASSGLQGLKTGELFF	TRBV10-1	TRBJ2-2	TRBD1	.
TGTGCCAGCAGAGGGGATTTGACAGACGGGGGAAGCTTCTTT	CASRGDLTDGGSFF	TRBV2	TRBJ1-1	.	.
TGTGCCAGCAGTTTGAGGCAGGGGTTGAACACTGAAGCTTTCTTT	CASSLRQGLNTEAFF	TRBV27	TRBJ1-1	.	.
TGTGCCACCAGCAGAGATGGCGGGGGTCTGGGCACAGATACGCAGTATTTT	CATSRDGGGLGTDTQYF	TRBV15	TRBJ2-3	TRBD2	.